This T cell receptor beta chain derives from a study of cytomegalovirus exposure and HLA in healthy donors. Study-level background: According to later analysis, the same platform produced the approximately 120 validation and several hundred first-cohort repertoires.

Sequencing was performed with immunoSEQ multiplex PCR; in TCRdb, only in-frame clones are kept and a portion is missing. The sample includes about 130,000 clones, just under 90% seen only once; the top ten take about 3%. This receptor was taken from a man younger than 45 in good health and CMV-seronegative. The sequenced sample was PBMCs.

CDR3 sequence: CASSAGAGSEKLFF. CDR3 nucleotide sequence: TGTGCCAGCTCAGCAGGCGCGGGTAGTGAAAAACTGTTTTTT. This chain joins TRBV18 and TRBJ1-4; D is ambiguous. From germline, CDR1 is KGHSH and CDR2 LQKENI. The V end was cut by 5 bases, the J end by 7 bases, with 14 bases between. The CDR3 runs 14 residues.